Presented here are 21 T cell receptor beta chains from one specimen sequenced in a study of T-cell reconstitution after alpha-beta-depleted transplantation in children. Using unique molecular identifiers, the investigators prepared the TCRbeta library. TCRdb called the PCR reads again in MiXCR, with one record for every CDR3 protein. This table has fewer than 350,000 distinct CDR3 sequences, around 9.1% appearing once. Here the sequenced sample was PBMCs, taken before TCRalphabeta/CD19-depleted stem cell transplant. The receptor set was obtained from a boy younger than two with acute myeloid leukemia, due to receive a stem cell transplant.

Ten or more counts support this clonotype. CDR3 sequence (DNA): TGTGCCACCAGTGACAACAGCCGACAGGGATACAATGAGCAGTTCTTC. Amino acid sequence: CATSDNSRQGYNEQFF. The chain carries TRBV24-1 and TRBJ2-1; 7 bases line up with TRBD1. There are 16 residues in the CDR3. With V trimmed by 4 bases and J by 4 bases, 9 bases remained unmatched. Germline CDR1 is KGHDR and CDR2 is SFDVKD.

This clonotype has ten or more counts. This CDR3 is CASKPDRVGNIQYF. The CDR3 DNA reads as TGTGCCAGCAAACCGGACAGGGTGGGAAACATTCAGTACTTC. The chain links TRBV28 to TRBJ2-4; TRBD1 aligns across 8 bases. The CDR3 spans 14 residues. The germline V gene encodes CDR1 MDHEN and CDR2 SYDVKM. J gave up 6 bases and V 7 bases, and 8 bases lay outside the gene matches.

This clonotype was counted at least ten times. The chain joins TRBV28 to TRBJ2-3; D possibly matches TRBD1 or TRBD2 (5 bases each). The germline V gene has CDR1 MDHEN and CDR2 SYDVKM. The CDR3 extends over 16 amino acids. Trimming shortened V by 2 bases and J by 0 bases, and 12 bases separated the two germline ends. The CDR3 loop is CASSLNGATSTDTQYF. DNA for the CDR3: TGTGCCAGCAGTTTAAACGGGGCAACTAGCACAGATACGCAGTATTTT.

This clonotype was counted at least ten times. CDR3 coding DNA: TGTGCCAGCAGTGAGCCAGGGGATTCCTACAACAATGAGCAGTTCTTC. Its protein product is CASSEPGDSYNNEQFF. This chain links TRBV28 with TRBJ2-1, with TRBD1 as a possible D gene (6 bases). The CDR3 has 16 residues. Germline CDR1 reads MDHEN; CDR2 reads SYDVKM. V lost 5 bases and J 5 bases, leaving 19 bases between the germline ends. The complete variable domain, with remaining parts taken from reference TRBV28 and TRBJ2-1, reads DVKVTQSSRYLVKRTGEKVFLECVQDMDHENMFWYRQDPGLGLRLIYFSYDVKMKEKGDIPEGYSVSREKKERFSLILESASTNQTSMYLCASSEPGDSYNNEQFFGPGTRLTVL.

In its sample, this clonotype was seen many times. The J gene is TRBJ2-2, the V gene TRBV7-9; 8 positions agree with TRBD2. The V and J ends lost 5 bases and 3 bases, in that order; junction bases with no gene match: 8. Per germline, CDR1 SEHNR and CDR2 FQNEAQ (reference sequence). CDR3 length: 16 residues. The chain's CDR3 is CASSPPGLVDTGELFF. CDR3 DNA: TGTGCCAGCAGCCCTCCGGGACTAGTGGACACCGGGGAGCTGTTTTTT.

Ten or more counts support this clonotype. The rearrangement uses TRBV29-1 and TRBJ1-1; 8 bases fit TRBD1. The V and J ends lost 4 bases and 1 base, in that order; junction bases with no gene match: 11. The CDR3 runs to 16 residues. Germline-derived CDR1 and CDR2 are SQVTM and ANQGSEA. CDR3 bases: TGCAGCGTTGTGCGTCCTCCTCAGGGGGCGAACACTGAAGCTTTCTTT. Protein: CSVVRPPQGANTEAFF.

On this clonotype: This may come from a read error, since a much larger clone is one base off. This chain uses TRBV3-1 with TRBJ2-1; D perhaps matches TRBD2 (5 bases). CDR3 length equals 16 residues. CDR1 LGHDT and CDR2 YNNKEL come from the germline V gene (reference sequence). Trimming took 2 bases from V and 4 from J, leaving 15 bases between them. CDR3 amino acids: CASSQPSGRGYNEQFF. As DNA, the CDR3 is TGTGCCAGCAGCCAACCGAGCGGCCGAGGGTACAATGAGCAGTTCTTC.

This clonotype came up many times. This chain connects TRBV5-5 to TRBJ1-5; D might be TRBD1 (6 bases). Germline V CDR1 and CDR2: SGHKS, YYEKEE (reference sequence). This CDR3 has 18 amino acids. Trimming removed 3 bases from V and 2 bases from J, with 21 bases in between. The CDR3 loop is CASSSEGTGIWGNQPQHF. CDR3 bases: TGTGCCAGCAGCTCCGAAGGTACAGGGATTTGGGGCAATCAGCCCCAGCATTTT.

This clonotype was counted once. One base away lies a much larger clone, so this may be a sequencing read error. The V gene is TRBV29-1, the J gene TRBJ2-3; D is tentatively TRBD1 or TRBD2 (5 bases each). This CDR3 region has 13 residues. V lost 2 bases to trimming and J lost 2 bases, with 8 bases between them. CDR1 and CDR2 from the germline V gene are SQVTM and ANQGSEA. CDR3: CSVETGATDTQYF. In DNA, the CDR3 is TGCAGCGTTGAAACCGGGGCCACAGATACGCAGTATTTT.

This clonotype was recorded many times. The chain uses TRBV18 and TRBJ2-7, with D possibly being TRBD1 (5 bases). CDR1 and CDR2 (germline): KGHSH, LQKENI. Trimming left V 2 bases short and J 1 base short, with 12 bases between. The CDR3 runs 15 residues. This CDR3 reads CASSPVGHPSYEQYF. The CDR3 DNA follows: TGTGCCAGCTCACCAGTTGGACACCCTTCCTACGAGCAGTACTTC.

This clonotype was counted only a few times. The rearrangement links TRBV7-6 to TRBJ2-1, with a tentative D call TRBD1 (6 bases). V shed 0 bases and J shed 7 bases, with 10 bases lying between them. This CDR3 region has 14 residues. Germline V gene data show CDR1 as SGHVS and CDR2 as FNYEAQ. CDR3 protein: CASSLALGANEQFF. The CDR3 DNA reads TGTGCCAGCAGCTTAGCATTGGGGGCAAATGAGCAGTTCTTC.

This clonotype was seen at least ten times. V gene TRBV28 combines with J gene TRBJ2-4; 7 bases map to TRBD2. Looked up from germline, CDR1 is MDHEN and CDR2 is SYDVKM. This CDR3 region has 16 residues. The J segment lost 3 bases and the V segment lost 5 bases, leaving 10 bases of the junction unmatched. The CDR3 DNA is TGTGCCAGCAGTCTGGGGACTATGTTGCGCAAAAACATTCAGTACTTC. Translation: CASSLGTMLRKNIQYF. Full variable domain (remainder filled in from reference TRBV28 and TRBJ2-4): DVKVTQSSRYLVKRTGEKVFLECVQDMDHENMFWYRQDPGLGLRLIYFSYDVKMKEKGDIPEGYSVSREKKERFSLILESASTNQTSMYLCASSLGTMLRKNIQYFGAGTRLSVL.

Only a few counts were recorded for this clonotype. The chain recombines TRBV5-1 with TRBJ2-1; 11 nucleotides align to TRBD2. The CDR3 is 17 residues long. The V segment lost 7 bases and the J segment 1 base; nucleotides outside the gene matches: 10. Per germline, CDR1 SGHRS and CDR2 YFSETQ. The CDR3 spells CASSLLGTSGSYNEQFF. The CDR3 DNA follows: TGCGCCAGCTCCCTGTTGGGGACTAGCGGTTCCTACAATGAGCAGTTCTTC.

The chain combines TRBV19 with TRBJ1-2; D ambiguous. This CDR3 region has 10 residues. Trimming cost V 10 bases and J 6 bases, with 9 bases left between them. CDR1 is LNHDA and CDR2 is SQIVND in the germline V gene (reference sequence). CDR3 residues: CAMDGHGYTF. The CDR3, as DNA: TGTGCCATGGACGGTCATGGCTACACCTTC.

In its sample, this clonotype was seen a few times. The chain recombines TRBV5-1 with TRBJ2-1, with D possibly being TRBD1 or TRBD2 (6 bases each). The CDR3 spans 15 residues. V was pared by 4 bases and J by 6 bases, with 17 bases between. Germline V gene data show CDR1 as SGHRS and CDR2 as YFSETQ. The CDR3 protein is CASSREQGLFNEQFF. The CDR3 nucleotides read TGCGCCAGCAGCCGGGAACAGGGACTCTTCAATGAGCAGTTCTTC.

This clonotype showed up just a few times. The J gene is TRBJ2-3, the V gene TRBV11-1, with 7 bases identical to TRBD1. Germline-derived CDR1 and CDR2 are SGHAT and FQDESV (reference sequence). V shed 1 base and J 3 bases; nucleotides not matched to a gene: 4. The CDR3 covers 15 residues. Here the CDR3 reads CASSLEGTVTDTQYF. CDR3 nucleotides: TGTGCCAGCAGCTTAGAAGGGACAGTGACAGATACGCAGTATTTT. Full variable domain (rest looked up from reference TRBV11-1 and TRBJ2-3): EAEVAQSPRYKITEKSQAVAFWCDPISGHATLYWYRQILGQGPELLVQFQDESVVDDSQLPKDRFSAERLKGVDSTLKIQPAELGDSAMYLCASSLEGTVTDTQYFGPGTRLTVL.

Many counts were recorded for this clonotype. CDR3: CATSIRASNQPQHF. The CDR3 DNA is TGTGCCACCAGCATCCGGGCGAGCAATCAGCCCCAGCATTTT. This rearrangement joins TRBV15 to TRBJ1-5; D is undetermined. This CDR3 contains 14 residues. CDR1 is LNHNV and CDR2 is YYDKDF in the germline V gene (reference sequence). The V and J ends lost 4 bases and 1 base respectively, with 8 bases between them.

This chain connects TRBV20-1 to TRBJ2-1, with unresolved D. This CDR3 is 15 amino acids long. Per germline, CDR1 DFQATT and CDR2 SNEGSKA (reference sequence). V was clipped by 6 bases and J by 0 bases, with 15 bases between them. The CDR3 here is CSALKTDSSYNEQFF. CDR3 DNA sequence: TGCAGTGCCCTTAAAACCGATAGCTCCTACAATGAGCAGTTCTTC.

Note on this clonotype: This may arise from a read error, as a much more abundant clone is one base away. The chain recombines TRBV25-1 with TRBJ2-6; D possibly matches TRBD1 or TRBD2 (5 bases each). Germline CDR1 reads MGHDK; CDR2 reads SYGVNS. The CDR3 loop spans 17 amino acids. CDR3 in amino acids: CASSGWGSGSRANVLTF. As DNA, the CDR3 is TGTGCCAGCAGCGGCTGGGGGAGTGGCTCTCGGGCCAACGTCCTGACTTTC.

This clonotype appeared many times. The V and J genes are TRBV29-1 and TRBJ2-7; possibly TRBD2 for D (6 bases). Germline-derived CDR1 and CDR2 are SQVTM and ANQGSEA. Trimming took 5 bases from V and 3 from J, leaving 11 bases between them. The CDR3 has 12 residues. The CDR3 DNA is TGCAGCGTTCCCGTGACTAGCTACGAGCAGTACTTC. Translation: CSVPVTSYEQYF.

Comments on this clonotype: Mismatch with germline at one junction end may stem from a read error. This chain uses TRBV10-3 with TRBJ1-5; TRBD1 is a possible D gene (5 bases). CDR1 ENHRY and CDR2 SYGVKD come from the germline V gene. CDR3 size: 18 residues. The CDR3 DNA reads as TGTACCATCAGATCCTCCGGACACGCCCTACTGACTGATCAGCCCCAGCATTTT. This encodes CTIRSSGHALLTDQPQHF.